Shown below are 26 T cell receptor beta chains from a single sample sequenced in a study of CD8 T cells in ankylosing spondylitis. One entry per CDR3 protein, called by TCRdb with MiXCR from the 5' RACE reads. The sample has roughly 160,000 distinct CDR3 sequences, roughly 12% seen once. Sample: blood, either unsorted or a sorted T cell fraction (not recorded which). The source is a male donor with ankylosing spondylitis or in good health (not recorded which).

This clonotype was recorded at least ten times. This chain links TRBV4-1 with TRBJ1-4; D is ambiguous. Germline V gene lookup returns CDR1 MGHRA and CDR2 YSYEKL. Trimming stripped 0 bases from V and 7 bases from J, with 12 bases between. This CDR3 has 15 residues. The CDR3 loop is CASSQENARGEKLFF. CDR3 sequence (DNA): TGCGCCAGCAGCCAAGAAAATGCTCGTGGTGAAAAACTGTTTTTT.

In its sample, this clonotype was seen many times. The chain employs TRBV5-1 and TRBJ1-5, with D possibly TRBD1 on 6 matching bases. The CDR3 contains 14 residues. Looked up from germline, CDR1 is SGHRS and CDR2 is YFSETQ. V gave up 0 bases and J gave up 5 bases, with 9 bases separating them. The chain's CDR3 is CASSLEAGDQPQHF. The DNA of the CDR3 is TGCGCCAGCAGCTTGGAAGCAGGGGATCAGCCCCAGCATTTT.

In its sample, this clonotype was seen many times. The chain uses TRBV28 and TRBJ2-7; 11 bases fit TRBD1. The CDR3 loop spans 13 amino acids. Per the germline V gene, CDR1 is MDHEN and CDR2 is SYDVKM. V was pared by 8 bases and J by 5 bases, with 5 bases of the junction left unmatched. CDR3 DNA sequence: TGTGCCAGCCGGGGACAGGGGGTCAACGAGCAGTACTTC. This gives the protein CASRGQGVNEQYF.

On this clonotype itself: A read error may be the cause here, since a much bigger clone is one base away. The chain is built from TRBV9 and TRBJ2-3; D unresolved. Germline V gives CDR1 SGDLS, CDR2 YYNGEE. This CDR3 is 13 amino acids long. CDR3 region: CANSRTGRDTQYF. The CDR3 DNA reads as TGTGCCAACAGCAGAACCGGCAGGGATACGCAGTATTTT.

This clonotype occurred a few times. CDR3 nucleotides: TGCAGCCCTTGGGTCAGAGGGGATAGTGTCTACGAGCAGTACTTC. This sequence encodes CSPWVRGDSVYEQYF. The rearrangement uses TRBV29-1 and TRBJ2-7; D could derive from TRBD1 or TRBD2 (5 bases each). The germline V and J ends were trimmed by 8 bases and 3 bases, with 23 bases remaining between them. Germline loops: CDR1 SQVTM, CDR2 ANQGSEA. There are 15 residues in the CDR3.

There are many counts of this clonotype. This chain uses TRBV6-1 with TRBJ2-7, with 7 bases lining up with TRBD2. Trimming removed 6 bases from V and 2 bases from J; junction bases left unmatched: 7. Germline V gives CDR1 MNHNS, CDR2 SASEGT. The CDR3 consists of 14 residues. The CDR3 nucleotides read TGTGCCAGCAGCCTGGAGCGGGATACCTACGAGCAGTACTTC. Translation gives CASSLERDTYEQYF.

Many counts were recorded for this clonotype. The chain couples TRBV5-5 to TRBJ2-1; D is unresolved. Germline V CDR1 and CDR2: SGHKS, YYEKEE (reference sequence). Trimming removed 4 bases from V and 2 bases from J, with 10 bases in between. The CDR3 length is 14 residues. In DNA, the CDR3 is TGTGCCAGCAGCGGCCCACCGGCCTACAATGAGCAGTTCTTC. This codes for CASSGPPAYNEQFF.

This clonotype was seen ten or more times. The rearrangement links TRBV2 to TRBJ2-7; D might be TRBD1 (5 bases). Per germline, CDR1 SNHLY and CDR2 FYNNEI. Trimming took off 2 bases at V and 4 bases at J, with 12 bases between the two ends. The CDR3 covers 14 residues. The CDR3 here is CASSEQGFSYEQYF. In nucleotides, the CDR3 is TGTGCCAGCAGTGAACAGGGATTCTCGTACGAGCAGTACTTC.

The rearrangement uses TRBV5-6 and TRBJ1-1; D unclear. Trimming shortened V by 4 bases and J by 0 bases, and 13 bases separated the two germline ends. There are 15 residues in the CDR3. Germline V gene sequence: CDR1 SGHDT, CDR2 YYEEEE. CDR3 bases: TGTGCCAGCAGCAGGCGGCTAATCATGAACACTGAAGCTTTCTTT. It is translated as CASSRRLIMNTEAFF.

This clonotype has ten or more counts. The V and J genes are TRBV3-1 and TRBJ1-2; no definite D call. Trimming left V 0 bases short and J 4 bases short, with 6 bases between. Germline CDR1 reads LGHDT; CDR2 reads YNNKEL (reference sequence). The CDR3 loop spans 13 amino acids. CDR3: CASSQEGSYGYTF. CDR3 DNA sequence: TGTGCCAGCAGCCAAGAGGGGAGCTATGGCTACACCTTC.

This clonotype was seen repeatedly, ten times or more. The chain joins TRBV6-5 to TRBJ1-2, with D unresolved. CDR3 length: 14 amino acids. Between the trimmed V and J ends, which lost 2 bases and 1 base, there was a span of 8 bases. Germline V lookup: CDR1 MNHEY, CDR2 SVGAGI. The CDR3 region has the DNA TGTGCCAGCAGTTACGTCCGCAGTAACTATGGCTACACCTTC. Residues: CASSYVRSNYGYTF.

This clonotype appeared many times. V gene TRBV5-1 combines with J gene TRBJ1-5, with TRBD1 identical over 7 bases. This CDR3 has 14 residues. Germline V gives CDR1 SGHRS, CDR2 YFSETQ. V lost 5 bases to trimming and J lost 1 base; unmatched junction nucleotides: 3. In DNA, the CDR3 is TGCGCCAGCAGTGAGGGACAGAGCAATCAGCCCCAGCATTTT. Translated, it gives CASSEGQSNQPQHF.

Note on this clonotype: One junction end disagrees with the germline gene, perhaps due to a read error. J is TRBJ2-1 and V is TRBV9, with D perhaps assigned TRBD1 or TRBD2 (5 bases each). Germline assignment: CDR1 SGDLS and CDR2 YYNGEE. The CDR3 sequence is 13 residues long. DNA of the CDR3: TGTGCCAGCAGTGAGGGGCCCTACAGTGAGCAGTTCTTC. As protein: CASSEGPYSEQFF.

This clonotype has just a few counts. The chain employs TRBV20-1 and TRBJ2-7; 9 bases are shared with TRBD1. Trimming at V came to 3 bases and at J to 7 bases, leaving 10 bases not matched to a gene. The CDR3 length is 14 residues. Germline V gives CDR1 DFQATT, CDR2 SNEGSKA (reference sequence). CDR3 region: CSARTIQGASEQYF. The CDR3, as DNA: TGCAGTGCTAGGACCATACAGGGGGCCTCGGAGCAGTACTTC.

This clonotype was found many times. The chain combines TRBV27 with TRBJ2-2, with 14 bases lining up with TRBD2. Germline V gives CDR1 MNHEY, CDR2 SMNVEV (reference sequence). The CDR3 runs to 16 residues. Trimming removed 3 bases from V and 4 bases from J; junction bases left unmatched: 1. CDR3 sequence reads: CASSFGLAGGTGELFF. CDR3 nucleotides: TGTGCCAGCAGTTTCGGACTAGCGGGAGGCACCGGGGAGCTGTTTTTT.

This clonotype was seen ten or more times. This chain joins TRBV5-1 and TRBJ1-1; no firm D call. CDR3 length: 16 residues. Germline V gives CDR1 SGHRS, CDR2 YFSETQ. Trimming took off 4 bases at V and 1 base at J, with 17 bases between the two ends. The CDR3 loop is CASSPSDWGGNTEAFF. For the CDR3, the DNA is TGCGCCAGCAGCCCTTCCGACTGGGGTGGGAACACTGAAGCTTTCTTT.

This clonotype was seen more than once but under ten times. V is TRBV5-6 and J is TRBJ1-2; D is perhaps TRBD1 (5 bases). The CDR3 loop spans 15 amino acids. The ends were cut back, 7 bases at V and 3 bases at J, with 19 bases in the middle. Germline values: CDR1 SGHDT, CDR2 YYEEEE. The CDR3 loop is CASGRAREEHYGYTF. As DNA, the CDR3 is TGTGCCAGCGGTCGGGCCAGGGAGGAGCACTATGGCTACACCTTC. The full variable domain, with the rest looked up from reference TRBV5-6 and TRBJ1-2, is DAGVTQSPTHLIKTRGQQVTLRCSPKSGHDTVSWYQQALGQGPQFIFQYYEEEERQRGNFPDRFSGHQFPNYSSELNVNALLLGDSALYLCASGRAREEHYGYTFGSGTRLTVV.

This clonotype has ten or more counts. The chain links TRBV5-1 to TRBJ2-3; the D gene is possibly TRBD2 (6 bases). CDR1 SGHRS and CDR2 YFSETQ come from the germline V gene. This CDR3 contains 15 residues. The V and J ends lost 4 bases and 0 bases respectively, with 12 bases between them. This CDR3 is CASSLLAVSTDTQYF. CDR3 nucleotide sequence: TGCGCCAGCAGCCTACTAGCCGTGAGCACAGATACGCAGTATTTT.

This clonotype was counted many times. This rearrangement joins TRBV10-3 to TRBJ2-1; D ambiguous. In germline, CDR1 is ENHRY, CDR2 SYGVKD. The CDR3 extends over 14 amino acids. V gave up 1 base and J gave up 6 bases, with 10 bases separating them. The CDR3: CAISELGPGNEQFF. The CDR3 nucleotides read TGTGCCATCAGTGAGTTGGGTCCCGGCAATGAGCAGTTCTTC.

This clonotype was observed many times. The J gene is TRBJ1-5, the V gene TRBV28, with D perhaps matching TRBD1 (5 bases). V shed 6 bases and J shed 6 bases, with 12 bases lying between them. This CDR3 is built from 13 residues. CDR1 MDHEN and CDR2 SYDVKM come from the germline V gene. The CDR3 protein is CASSGGGTQPQHF. CDR3 sequence (DNA): TGTGCCAGCAGCGGGGGGGGTACTCAGCCCCAGCATTTT. The full variable domain, rest sourced from reference TRBV28 and TRBJ1-5, is DVKVTQSSRYLVKRTGEKVFLECVQDMDHENMFWYRQDPGLGLRLIYFSYDVKMKEKGDIPEGYSVSREKKERFSLILESASTNQTSMYLCASSGGGTQPQHFGDGTRLSIL.

In this sample, this clonotype turned up a few times. This chain joins TRBV5-4 and TRBJ2-1; 11 nucleotides agree with TRBD2. This CDR3 spans 15 amino acids. The germline CDR1 and CDR2 sequences are SGHNT and YYREEE (reference sequence). V gave up 1 base and J gave up 9 bases; unmatched junction bases: 6. CDR3 nucleotides: TGTGCCAGCAGCTTGTTTAGCGGGAGGGGTGGTGAGCAGTTCTTC. It codes for CASSLFSGRGGEQFF. Variable domain in full (rest from reference TRBV5-4 and TRBJ2-1): ETGVTQSPTHLIKTRGQQVTLRCSSQSGHNTVSWYQQALGQGPQFIFQYYREEENGRGNFPPRFSGLQFPNYSSELNVNALELDDSALYLCASSLFSGRGGEQFFGPGTRLTVL.

This chain uses TRBV6-2 or TRBV6-3 with TRBJ2-3; no clear D gene. The end of the DNA is better explained by TRBJ1-5, so the J call may be wrong. The CDR3 consists of 12 residues. CDR1 and CDR2 (germline): MNHEY, SVGEGT. The CDR3 reads CASSPPRDTQHF. The CDR3, as DNA: TGTGCCAGCAGTCCCCCGCGAGATACGCAGCATTTT.

CDR3 in amino acids: CASSSGGTDEAFF. The CDR3 region has the DNA TGTGCCAGCAGCTCGGGGGGGACAGACGAAGCTTTCTTT. The chain uses TRBV7-9 and TRBJ1-1; 7 nucleotides line up with TRBD1. Germline values: CDR1 SEHNR, CDR2 FQNEAQ (reference sequence). Unmatched junction bases numbered 7, after V lost 4 bases and J lost 8 bases. The CDR3 extends over 13 amino acids.

The chain couples TRBV12-3 or TRBV12-4 to TRBJ2-2; D uncertain. The CDR3 has 14 residues. V dropped 5 bases and J dropped 4 bases, with 11 bases sitting between them. CDR3 nucleotide sequence: TGTGCCAGCAGTCCCCAGACAATCACCGGGGAGCTGTTTTTT. This encodes CASSPQTITGELFF.

This clonotype was counted ten times or more. This chain links TRBV5-1 with TRBJ2-3, with 8 bases that match TRBD2. Germline V CDR1 and CDR2: SGHRS, YFSETQ. The junction had 5 bases not matched to a gene; V was cut back by 3 bases and J by 5 bases. This CDR3 is built from 14 residues. In nucleotides, the CDR3 is TGCGCCAGCAGCTCAGCGGGAGCGAGAGATACGCAGTATTTT. Its translation is CASSSAGARDTQYF.

This clonotype has ten or more counts. The chain combines TRBV12-5 with TRBJ1-5; weak D call: TRBD1 (6 bases). The CDR3 totals 18 residues. The germline gives CDR1 LGHNT, CDR2 FRNRAP. Trimming cost V 1 base and J 2 bases, with 18 bases left between them. The CDR3 here is CASGLALTGGLRNQPQHF. The CDR3 DNA follows: TGTGCTAGTGGTTTGGCCCTGACGGGGGGCCTGCGCAATCAGCCCCAGCATTTT.